These 30 T cell receptor beta chains originate from one sample sequenced in a study of blood T cell repertoires in COVID-19. Sequencing was performed with immunoSEQ multiplex PCR; in TCRdb, only in-frame clones are kept and a portion is missing. Found here are around 160,000 clones, roughly 78% of them singletons; the top ten hold roughly 15%. The specimen sequenced was peripheral blood. These receptors were taken from a human donor with acute or convalescent COVID-19. The donor label of this sample is uncertain.

The rearrangement joins TRBV12-5 to TRBJ1-3; D remains ambiguous. CDR1 and CDR2 (germline): LGHNT, FRNRAP. CDR3 length equals 14 residues. V lost 6 bases, J lost 0 bases, and 9 bases lay in between. CDR3 nucleotides: TGTGCTAGTGGCTTGCAGTTCTCTGGAAACACCATATATTTT. Its translation: CASGLQFSGNTIYF.

The chain uses TRBV7-9 and TRBJ2-2, with 8 bases aligning to TRBD2. The trim removed 2 bases at V and 8 bases at J, leaving 10 bases unmatched. The length of the CDR3 is 16 residues. The germline V gene encodes CDR1 SEHNR and CDR2 FQNEAQ (reference sequence). The CDR3, as DNA: TGTGCCAGCAGCTTAACAGGGCCTAGCGGGCCTGGGGAGCTGTTTTTT. This encodes CASSLTGPSGPGELFF.

As concerns this clone: A read error may account for a junction end that differs from germline. DNA of the CDR3: TGCAGCGTTGAACGGTCGACACCTAATTATGGCTACACCTTC. This codes for CSVERSTPNYGYTF. The chain uses TRBV29-1 and TRBJ1-2; D is undetermined. Germline V gene data show CDR1 as SQVTM and CDR2 as ANQGSEA. CDR3 length: 14 amino acids.

The chain carries TRBV7-2 and TRBJ2-5; 7 bases are shared with TRBD1. This CDR3 is 16 amino acids long. J lost 5 bases, V lost 1 base, and 10 bases had no gene match. Germline CDR1 and CDR2: SGHTA and FQGNSA. The CDR3 DNA sequence: TGTGCCAGCAGCTTAGGGACAGGTCATAAATCGGAGACCCAGTACTTC. This gives the protein CASSLGTGHKSETQYF.

Points on this clone: This specimen includes other DNA sequences encoding the same CDR3. This chain connects TRBV20-1 to TRBJ2-1; TRBD2 matches at 7 bases. CDR1 is DFQATT and CDR2 is SNEGSKA in the germline V gene (reference sequence). The CDR3 totals 14 residues. The J segment lost 0 bases and the V segment lost 3 bases, leaving 2 bases of the junction unmatched. The CDR3 DNA reads TGCAGTGCTAGTCGCGGGAGCTCCTACAATGAGCAGTTCTTC. Amino acid sequence: CSASRGSSYNEQFF.

Points on this clone: At one boundary the junction diverges from the germline segment, which might be a read error. The CDR3 nucleotides read TGTGCCAGCGGTGACAGGGCGGAACAGCCCCAGCATTTT. Translating it yields CASGDRAEQPQHF. The chain joins TRBV25-1 to TRBJ1-5; 7 bases are shared with TRBD1. From germline, CDR1 is MGHDK and CDR2 SYGVNS. The CDR3 extends over 13 amino acids.

This chain links TRBV7-2 with TRBJ2-5; 8 bases are shared with TRBD2. CDR1 SGHTA and CDR2 FQGNSA come from the germline V gene. V dropped 4 bases and J dropped 4; count of bases not matched to a gene: 8. The CDR3 extends over 15 amino acids. CDR3: CASSSGGALGETQYF. CDR3 sequence (DNA): TGTGCCAGCAGCTCCGGGGGGGCCTTGGGAGAGACCCAGTACTTC.

V usage is TRBV5-3 and J usage is TRBJ1-2, with TRBD1 matching over 8 bases. TRBV5-3 is labeled an ORF, and its function is uncertain. The CDR3 is 15 residues long. Unmatched junction bases numbered 7, after V lost 3 bases and J lost 3 bases. The CDR3 DNA reads TGTGCCAGAAGCTACCACAGGGGGTTTGACTATGGCTACACCTTC. It yields the protein CARSYHRGFDYGYTF.

This chain connects TRBV6-6 to TRBJ2-7, with TRBD2 matching 12 bases. The CDR3 has 19 amino acids. The junction had 14 bases not matched to a gene; V was cut back by 5 bases and J by 0 bases. CDR1 and CDR2 from the germline V gene are MNHNY and SVGAGI (reference sequence). CDR3 sequence (DNA): TGTGCCAGCAGTCCAACGACTAGCGGGGGAATATATCTCTCCTACGAGCAGTACTTC. The encoded protein is CASSPTTSGGIYLSYEQYF.

The J gene is TRBJ1-4, the V gene TRBV7-2, with a possible D match to TRBD1 (5 bases). This CDR3 has 15 residues. Germline-derived CDR1 and CDR2 are SGHTA and FQGNSA. The V and J ends lost 1 base and 4 bases respectively, with 10 bases between them. The CDR3 nucleotides read TGTGCCAGCAGCTTAGAGCCAGGGATTAATGAAAAACTGTTTTTT. Amino acids: CASSLEPGINEKLFF.

CDR3 DNA sequence: TGCAGTGCTAGTTTCGGACAGAAAGCTTTCTTT. Encoded protein: CSASFGQKAFF. The chain employs TRBV20-1 and TRBJ1-1; D perhaps matches TRBD1 (6 bases). Trimming shortened V by 3 bases and J by 9 bases, and 11 bases separated the two germline ends. CDR1 is DFQATT, CDR2 SNEGSKA, per germline (reference sequence). There are 11 residues in the CDR3.

CDR3 bases: TGTGCCAGCAGCTTAGGGGGACAGGGCGGTGGTGAAAAACTGTTTTTT. Protein product: CASSLGGQGGGEKLFF. V is TRBV7-9 and J is TRBJ1-4; 9 bases line up with TRBD1. The germline gives CDR1 SEHNR, CDR2 FQNEAQ (reference sequence). The CDR3 is 16 residues long. V shed 1 base and J 7 bases; nucleotides not matched to a gene: 7.

CDR3 amino acids: CASSGGTATGLNTEAFF. DNA for the CDR3: TGCGCCAGCAGCGGAGGGACAGCTACAGGTTTGAACACTGAAGCTTTCTTT. This chain joins TRBV5-1 and TRBJ1-1; 7 bases are shared with TRBD1. Unmatched junction bases numbered 12, after V lost 4 bases and J lost 0 bases. Germline V lookup: CDR1 SGHRS, CDR2 YFSETQ. The CDR3 has 17 amino acids.

The gene calls are TRBV5-1 and TRBJ1-6, with 8 positions matching TRBD1. Germline V gene sequence: CDR1 SGHRS, CDR2 YFSETQ. The trim removed 0 bases at V and 5 bases at J, leaving 4 bases unmatched. CDR3 length: 16 residues. This CDR3 reads CASSLAAGGNNSPLHF. CDR3 bases: TGCGCCAGCAGCTTGGCGGCAGGGGGCAATAATTCACCCCTCCACTTT.

Of note for this clone: Within the sample, other DNA sequences also encode this same CDR3. The rearrangement joins TRBV3-1 (or the pseudogene TRBV3-2) to TRBJ2-7, with D possibly being TRBD2 (5 bases). The V gene's germline CDR1 is LGHDT and CDR2 YNNKEL (reference sequence). V dropped 1 base and J dropped 7 bases, with 5 bases sitting between them. CDR3 length: 11 residues. The CDR3 DNA reads as TGTGCCAGCAGCCAAGCGGGGGAGCAGTACTTC. It codes for CASSQAGEQYF.

The DNA for the CDR3 is TGTGCCAGCAGCCCAGGGGACAGGGGGCCAACGACCGGGGAGCTGTTTTTT. As protein: CASSPGDRGPTTGELFF. The chain links TRBV11-3 to TRBJ2-2; 12 bases line up with TRBD1. Germline-derived CDR1 and CDR2 are SGHNT and YENEEA. V lost 5 bases, J lost 5 bases, and 9 bases stayed unmatched. This CDR3 has 17 amino acids.

This clone was seen more than once but under ten times. This rearrangement joins TRBV5-1 to TRBJ2-5; D ambiguous. V was cut by 3 bases and J by 2 bases, with 5 bases left in between. From germline, CDR1 is SGHRS and CDR2 YFSETQ. This CDR3 is 12 amino acids long. The CDR3: CASSYEQETQYF. CDR3 in DNA: TGCGCCAGCAGCTACGAGCAAGAGACCCAGTACTTC.

The genes are TRBV30 and TRBJ1-6; no firm D call. The V end was cut by 3 bases, the J end by 4 bases, with 7 bases between. Germline V gene data show CDR1 as GTSNPN and CDR2 as SVGIG (reference sequence). This CDR3 region has 13 residues. CDR3 sequence reads: CAWRAVYNSPLHF. DNA of the CDR3: TGTGCCTGGAGGGCAGTTTATAATTCACCCCTCCACTTT.

The chain employs TRBV11-2 and TRBJ1-4, with D possibly TRBD1 on 5 matching bases. The CDR3 is 16 amino acids. The V end was cut by 4 bases, the J end by 0 bases, with 12 bases between. Germline V lookup: CDR1 SGHAT, CDR2 FQNNGV. The CDR3 region is CASSSAAGATNEKLFF. In nucleotides, the CDR3 is TGTGCCAGCAGCTCGGCGGCGGGGGCAACTAATGAAAAACTGTTTTTT.

The chain carries TRBV5-4 and TRBJ2-7; 10 bases align to TRBD2. This CDR3 is built from 16 residues. The V gene's germline CDR1 is SGHNT and CDR2 YYREEE (reference sequence). V lost 0 bases and J lost 4; bases outside the gene matches: 7. The CDR3: CASSLGTLAGVYEQYF. The DNA of the CDR3 is TGTGCCAGCAGCTTGGGAACTCTAGCGGGGGTATACGAGCAGTACTTC.

The chain uses TRBV3-1 (or the pseudogene TRBV3-2) and TRBJ2-7; 9 bases are shared with TRBD1. Germline CDR1 LGHDT, CDR2 YNNKEL (reference sequence). V gave up 11 bases and J gave up 2 bases; unmatched junction bases: 4. CDR3 size: 12 residues. The CDR3 coding sequence is TGTGCCTCGGGGGACAGGGCCTACGAGCAGTACTTC. Protein product: CASGDRAYEQYF.

This chain links TRBV2 with TRBJ2-5; TRBD1 is a possible D gene (5 bases). Germline V gene lookup returns CDR1 SNHLY and CDR2 FYNNEI. Trimming removed 6 bases from V and 4 bases from J, with 9 bases in between. This CDR3 region has 12 residues. CDR3 loop: CASSRVRETQYF. CDR3 coding DNA: TGTGCCAGCAGCAGGGTTCGAGAGACCCAGTACTTC.

This rearrangement joins TRBV30 to TRBJ2-7, with TRBD1 identical over 7 bases. The CDR3 extends over 14 amino acids. The germline V gene encodes CDR1 GTSNPN and CDR2 SVGIG (reference sequence). Unmatched junction bases numbered 8, after V lost 4 bases and J lost 2 bases. The CDR3 sequence: CAWNPQGDPYEQYF. The CDR3 DNA sequence: TGTGCCTGGAACCCGCAGGGGGACCCCTACGAGCAGTACTTC.

The table lists this clone with many counts. The chain carries TRBV30 and TRBJ2-2; maybe TRBD1 (6 bases). This CDR3 is built from 13 residues. Germline CDR1 and CDR2: GTSNPN and SVGIG (reference sequence). Trimming cost V 3 bases and J 7 bases, with 12 bases left between them. CDR3 residues: CAWRTTGIGELFF. The CDR3 DNA reads as TGTGCCTGGAGAACTACAGGGATCGGGGAGCTGTTTTTT. Complete variable domain (other parts from reference TRBV30 and TRBJ2-2): SQTIHQWPATLVQPVGSPLSLECTVEGTSNPNLYWYRQAAGRGLQLLFYSVGIGQISSEVPQNLSASRPQDRQFILSSKKLLLSDSGFYLCAWRTTGIGELFFGEGSRLTVL.

This chain uses TRBV7-2 with TRBJ1-3; 9 bases line up with TRBD1. Per germline, CDR1 SGHTA and CDR2 FQGNSA. Germline trimming cut 3 bases from V and 2 bases from J; bases unmatched to any gene: 8. This CDR3 comprises 17 residues. The CDR3: CASSFQWTGVPGNTIYF. The CDR3 nucleotides are TGTGCCAGCAGCTTCCAATGGACAGGGGTGCCTGGAAACACCATATATTTT.

The DNA of the CDR3 is TGTGCCACCGGCTCGCACTCAAACAGATTGGCCAACACTGAAGCTTTCTTT. Translation: CATGSHSNRLANTEAFF. The chain links TRBV5-6 to TRBJ1-1; no reliable D call. From germline, CDR1 is SGHDT and CDR2 YYEEEE. V was pared by 9 bases and J by 2 bases, with 26 bases between. The CDR3 contains 17 residues.

This clone was found once. V usage is TRBV19 and J usage is TRBJ1-1; no firm D call. The CDR3 runs 17 residues. CDR1 is LNHDA, CDR2 SQIVND, per germline (reference sequence). Between the trimmed V and J ends, which lost 0 bases and 1 base, there was a span of 15 bases. As DNA, the CDR3 is TGTGCCAGTAGTATAGAGGGCCTCGCGAGGGCGAACACTGAAGCTTTCTTT. Amino acids: CASSIEGLARANTEAFF.

The chain uses TRBV4-3 and TRBJ1-6, with TRBD1 matching 10 bases. With 1 base clipped from V and 10 bases from J, the junction kept 7 bases outside the gene matches. CDR1 is LGHNA and CDR2 is YSLEER in the germline V gene. The length of the CDR3 is 16 residues. This chain's CDR3 is CASSQAPTGGGSPLHF. CDR3 coding DNA: TGCGCCAGCAGCCAAGCCCCGACAGGGGGCGGGTCACCCCTCCACTTT.

The CDR3 region is CASSVDFQETQYF. In DNA form, the CDR3 reads TGTGCCAGCAGCGTGGACTTCCAAGAGACCCAGTACTTC. This sequence joins TRBV9 and TRBJ2-5; weak D call: TRBD2 (5 bases). The CDR3 covers 13 residues. Trimming removed 2 bases at V and 1 base at J, with 6 bases between. Germline lookup yields CDR1 SGDLS and CDR2 YYNGEE.

The chain carries TRBV29-1 and TRBJ1-2; 11 nucleotides align to TRBD1. The J segment lost 8 bases and the V segment lost 7 bases, leaving 6 bases of the junction unmatched. Germline V lookup: CDR1 SQVTM, CDR2 ANQGSEA. The CDR3 has 12 residues. CDR3 residues: CSAQGQGGGYTF. The CDR3 region has the DNA TGCAGCGCGCAGGGACAGGGGGGCGGCTACACCTTC.